The 21 T cell receptor beta chains below all came from one sample that was sequenced in a study of blood T cell repertoires in COVID-19. Only in-frame clones appear in the TCRdb table, and some are missing; sequencing was by immunoSEQ multiplex PCR. The sample has about 220,000 clones; roughly 75% are singletons. Sequencing was done on a sample of peripheral blood. These receptors were collected from a woman between 65 and 79 years old with acute or convalescent COVID-19.

J is TRBJ2-5 and V is TRBV18; the match to TRBD2 covers 9 bases. Germline V gives CDR1 KGHSH, CDR2 LQKENI. Unmatched junction bases numbered 3, after V lost 3 bases and J lost 1 base. The CDR3 covers 15 residues. CDR3 DNA sequence: TGTGCCAGCTCACCTTTAGCGGGGGCCCAAGAGACCCAGTACTTC. Its protein is CASSPLAGAQETQYF.

This clone was seen a handful of times. The chain recombines TRBV2 with TRBJ2-2, with D maybe TRBD1 (6 bases). The germline gives CDR1 SNHLY, CDR2 FYNNEI. Trimming shortened V by 4 bases and J by 6 bases, and 12 bases separated the two germline ends. The CDR3 is 14 amino acids. CDR3 sequence: CASSVGQGSGELFF. CDR3 coding DNA: TGTGCCAGCAGTGTTGGGCAGGGGTCCGGGGAGCTGTTTTTT.

V and J are TRBV30 and TRBJ2-3; TRBD1 agrees at 10 bases. This CDR3 is built from 15 residues. The germline gives CDR1 GTSNPN, CDR2 SVGIG (reference sequence). J lost 5 bases, V lost 3 bases, and 8 bases had no gene match. CDR3 amino acids: CAWSRRDRGGDTQYF. CDR3 DNA sequence: TGTGCCTGGAGCCGACGGGACAGGGGAGGAGATACGCAGTATTTT.

The gene calls are TRBV19 and TRBJ1-1, with D unresolved. Trimming stripped 3 bases from V and 6 bases from J, with 14 bases between. CDR1 is LNHDA, CDR2 SQIVND, per germline (reference sequence). CDR3 length: 14 amino acids. CDR3 in DNA: TGTGCCAGTAGTATTCTTCGACAAAAGTCTGAAGCTTTCTTT. Its protein is CASSILRQKSEAFF.

The chain has TRBV28 and TRBJ2-5; D unresolved. The germline CDR1 and CDR2 sequences are MDHEN and SYDVKM. The V end lost 6 bases, the J end lost 2 bases, and 10 bases lay between the germline ends. This CDR3 has 13 residues. CDR3 DNA sequence: TGTGCCAGCAGCGTCCCCTCGCAAGAGACCCAGTACTTC. Protein product: CASSVPSQETQYF.

The chain couples TRBV7-2 to TRBJ2-5; possibly TRBD2 for D (6 bases). The germline V gene encodes CDR1 SGHTA and CDR2 FQGNSA. CDR3 length equals 15 residues. V lost 6 bases and J lost 1, with 15 bases in between. As DNA, the CDR3 is TGTGCCAGCAGTCGCGTAGGAGGGTTCCAAGAGACCCAGTACTTC. This codes for CASSRVGGFQETQYF.

The chain carries TRBV12-3 or TRBV12-4 and TRBJ2-2; perhaps TRBD1 as D (6 bases). The CDR3 length is 13 residues. Trimming took 6 bases from V and 7 from J, leaving 12 bases between them. CDR3 residues: CASSSGQYGELFF. In DNA form, the CDR3 reads TGTGCCAGCAGCTCCGGACAGTACGGGGAGCTGTTTTTT.

This chain links TRBV9 with TRBJ2-5; no clear D gene. V lost 2 bases and J 5 bases, leaving 13 bases between the germline ends. This CDR3 region has 14 residues. Germline V gene lookup returns CDR1 SGDLS and CDR2 YYNGEE. CDR3 coding DNA: TGTGCCAGCAGCGTTAACCCGATCCAGGAGACCCAGTACTTC. Protein product: CASSVNPIQETQYF.

V is TRBV7-9 and J is TRBJ2-5; tentative D call: TRBD1 (6 bases). The CDR3 is made up of 15 amino acids. The V and J ends lost 5 bases and 2 bases respectively, with 15 bases between them. The germline gives CDR1 SEHNR, CDR2 FQNEAQ (reference sequence). CDR3 sequence reads: CASSTWATGQETQYF. The DNA for the CDR3 is TGTGCCAGCAGCACATGGGCCACAGGGCAAGAGACCCAGTACTTC.

This chain uses TRBV5-1 with TRBJ1-2, with TRBD1 identical over 7 bases. CDR1 is SGHRS, CDR2 YFSETQ, per germline. The ends lost 5 bases at V and 8 bases at J; junction bases unmatched: 12. This CDR3 has 14 residues. The CDR3 sequence is CASSYLEGAGGYTF. The CDR3 DNA reads TGCGCCAGCAGTTACCTAGAGGGGGCGGGCGGCTACACCTTC.

This sequence joins TRBV7-2 and TRBJ1-5; 8 bases are shared with TRBD1. CDR3 length: 15 residues. V was pared by 3 bases and J by 2 bases, with 3 bases of the junction left unmatched. Germline V gene lookup returns CDR1 SGHTA and CDR2 FQGNSA. CDR3 sequence (DNA): TGTGCCAGCAGCTTCGCGACAGGGGGCAATCAGCCCCAGCATTTT. As protein: CASSFATGGNQPQHF.

The rearrangement links TRBV15 to TRBJ1-5; 9 bases match TRBD1. The CDR3 runs 17 residues. The junction had 11 bases not matched to a gene; V was cut back by 0 bases and J by 8 bases. Germline values: CDR1 LNHNV, CDR2 YYDKDF (reference sequence). The CDR3: CATSRENLGTGREPQHF. The CDR3 region has the DNA TGTGCCACCAGCAGAGAGAATCTCGGGACAGGGAGAGAGCCCCAGCATTTT.

The rearrangement uses TRBV6-5 and TRBJ1-3; D perhaps matches TRBD1 (6 bases). The CDR3 contains 14 residues. V shed 5 bases and J shed 4 bases, with 12 bases lying between them. The germline gives CDR1 MNHEY, CDR2 SVGAGI. The CDR3 protein is CASSRGIGGNTIYF. The DNA of the CDR3 is TGTGCCAGCAGTAGGGGGATAGGAGGAAACACCATATATTTT.

This chain uses TRBV6-6 with TRBJ1-5; TRBD1 aligns across 9 bases. Germline CDR1 and CDR2: MNHNY and SVGAGI (reference sequence). CDR3 length equals 19 residues. Trimming removed 6 bases from V and 9 bases from J; junction bases left unmatched: 24. CDR3 coding DNA: TGTGCCAGCAGCCGATCTACCCAATCGGGACAGGGACGAGTCAGGCCCCAGCATTTT. Residues: CASSRSTQSGQGRVRPQHF.

This chain links TRBV20-1 with TRBJ2-5; 8 bases match TRBD2. Germline CDR1 DFQATT, CDR2 SNEGSKA (reference sequence). Trimming cost V 3 bases and J 5 bases; bases outside gene matches: 14. The CDR3 loop spans 16 amino acids. The DNA of the CDR3 is TGCAGTGCTAGTTCGGCAGCGGGGGCTTATCGGGAGACCCAGTACTTC. It specifies CSASSAAGAYRETQYF.

This clone has just one count. This chain links TRBV27 with TRBJ1-2; maybe TRBD1 (5 bases). The CDR3 extends over 13 amino acids. The germline V gene has CDR1 MNHEY and CDR2 SMNVEV (reference sequence). V lost 4 bases, J lost 8 bases, and 14 bases lay in between. The CDR3 loop reads CASSSSAGHGYTF. The CDR3 DNA sequence: TGTGCCAGCAGTTCGTCAGCAGGGCACGGCTACACCTTC.

The chain links TRBV29-1 to TRBJ2-3; D remains unclear. Trimming removed 0 bases from V and 6 bases from J, with 10 bases in between. The CDR3 has 13 residues. In germline, CDR1 is SQVTM, CDR2 ANQGSEA. CDR3 bases: TGCAGCGTTGAAGATACGGGTCCGGATACGCAGTATTTT. The encoded protein is CSVEDTGPDTQYF.

The rearrangement uses TRBV7-2 and TRBJ2-3; TRBD2 agrees at 11 bases. The length of the CDR3 is 18 residues. Germline V lookup: CDR1 SGHTA, CDR2 FQGNSA. J was trimmed by 2 bases and V by 5 bases; bases with no gene match: 12. The CDR3 DNA follows: TGTGCCAGCAGCCTCAGAGCCGGACTAGCGGGTATCACAGATACGCAGTATTTT. It codes for CASSLRAGLAGITDTQYF. Drawing the rest from reference TRBV7-2 and TRBJ2-3, the complete variable domain is GAGVSQSPSNKVTEKGKDVELRCDPISGHTALYWYRQSLGQGLEFLIYFQGNSAPDKSGLPSDRFSAERTGGSVSTLTIQRTQQEDSAVYLCASSLRAGLAGITDTQYFGPGTRLTVL.

This clone was counted a few times. The rearrangement uses TRBV5-1 and TRBJ2-7, with 11 bases fitting TRBD2. CDR1 and CDR2 (germline): SGHRS, YFSETQ. The CDR3 covers 15 residues. The V segment lost 2 bases and the J segment 4 bases; nucleotides outside the gene matches: 5. CDR3 amino acids: CASSLLAGDFYEQYF. CDR3 sequence (DNA): TGCGCCAGCAGCTTACTAGCGGGGGACTTTTACGAGCAGTACTTC.

The chain employs TRBV4-2 and TRBJ1-1, with TRBD1 as a possible D gene (5 bases). The CDR3 sequence is 14 residues long. V was shortened by 1 base and J by 3 bases, with 9 bases between the two germline ends. From germline, CDR1 is LGHNA and CDR2 YNFKEQ. The CDR3 bases are TGTGCCAGCAGCCAAGGGGGCACACACACTGAAGCTTTCTTT. Its translation is CASSQGGTHTEAFF.

The chain joins TRBV6-6 to TRBJ1-2; 7 nucleotides line up with TRBD1. This CDR3 has 16 amino acids. The V gene end was trimmed by 5 bases and the J gene end by 3 bases; junction bases not matched to a gene: 12. From germline, CDR1 is MNHNY and CDR2 SVGAGI (reference sequence). In DNA form, the CDR3 reads TGTGCCAGCAGTCGAAATATAGGGGGCCGGGACTATGGCTACACCTTC. It yields the protein CASSRNIGGRDYGYTF.